Listed here is a single T cell receptor beta chain. Its antigen is unidentified. The data originate from a study of cytomegalovirus exposure and HLA in healthy donors. In nominal health when sampled, donors likely had unrecorded immune exposures nonetheless. This CDR3 is built from 14 residues. V lost 8 bases, J lost 3 bases, and 8 bases stayed unmatched. Germline lookup yields CDR1 SGHRS and CDR2 YFSETQ. Primers included in the PCR were 60 Vbeta and 13 Jbeta primers. TCRdb keeps only in-frame clones here, not all; method: immunoSEQ multiplex PCR. This sample contains approximately 110,000 clones. Study-wide results and limits: According to a later analysis, most TCR beta chains associated with CMV appeared HLA-restricted. In a later analysis, fewer than 20,000 TCR beta sequences were associated with HLA alleles at 0.05 false discovery rate. The study put 150 or so TCR beta chains on its list as cytomegalovirus-associated.

Input material: PBMCs. V usage is TRBV5-1 and J usage is TRBJ2-3; 8 bases match TRBD2. The origin of this receptor is a man aged 18-30 years in good health and CMV-seronegative. The DNA of the CDR3 is TGCGCCAGTGAAAGCGGGAGCGGAACAGATACGCAGTATTTT. Translation: CASESGSGTDTQYF.